The entry below describes one TCR beta chain. These data come from a study of control samples from healthy donors and cancer patients. Only in-frame clones appear in the TCRdb table, and some are missing; sequencing was by immunoSEQ multiplex PCR. The sample carries under 150,000 clones, more than 90% recorded once. This receptor was obtained from a man aged 25-40 years in good health. What was sequenced was blood.

The CDR3 coding sequence is TGTGCCCCGGGGTGGGAAGTATTCCGACGGGACGAGCAGTACTTC. Amino acid sequence: CAPGWEVFRRDEQYF. This rearrangement joins TRBV24-1 to TRBJ2-7, with D perhaps TRBD2 (5 bases). This CDR3 is 15 amino acids long. Germline V gene lookup returns CDR1 KGHDR and CDR2 SFDVKD. Trimming left V 12 bases short and J 5 bases short, with 25 bases between.